This T cell receptor beta chain appears in the sequencing data of a study of T-cell memory formation after mild COVID-19. Study summary: The study found TCR clusters largely donor specific. Study-wide findings and caveats: Later expanders leaned CD4+, whereas day 15 to 85 contracting clones were balanced CD4/CD8.

V lost 5 bases, J lost 5 bases, and 8 bases stayed unmatched. The CDR3 contains 14 residues. CDR1 and CDR2 from the germline V gene are LGHNA and YSLEER. Constant-segment primers were used for 5'RACE, and the resulting TCR alpha and TCR beta cDNA libraries carried sample barcodes and UMIs. TCRdb called the 5' RACE reads again in MiXCR, with one record for every CDR3 protein. The sample lists hundreds of thousands of distinct CDR3 sequences, about a sixth occurring once. About this clonotype: The antigen is not known.

The specimen was PBMCs or a T cell subset sorted from them (not recorded which). V gene TRBV4-3 combines with J gene TRBJ2-5; the match to TRBD1 covers 7 bases. This TCR came from an adult woman who had mild COVID-19 (a few samples of this study predate the infection). Cell type and time point are not known. This CDR3 reads CASSKVTGIETQYF. The CDR3 DNA reads TGCGCCAGCAGCAAAGTGACAGGGATCGAGACCCAGTACTTC.